These 13 T cell receptor beta chains were all obtained from the same sample, sequenced in a study of blood T cell repertoires in COVID-19. Some clones are missing from TCRdb's copy, which holds only in-frame ones; the method was immunoSEQ multiplex PCR. The sample gives about 220,000 clones, approximately 84% of which show up once; roughly 3% is in the top ten. Sequenced input: peripheral blood. These receptors were taken from a woman aged 25 to 39 who had recovered from COVID-19.

V and J are TRBV5-1 and TRBJ2-1, with a possible D match to TRBD2 (7 bases). Germline lookup yields CDR1 SGHRS and CDR2 YFSETQ. Trimming pared 0 bases from V and 2 bases from J, leaving 18 bases between. The CDR3 is 18 amino acids. In nucleotides, the CDR3 is TGCGCCAGCAGCTTGGCCCCCTCCCGCGGGGGCCCCTACAATGAGCAGTTCTTC. Translated: CASSLAPSRGGPYNEQFF.

V usage is TRBV5-6 and J usage is TRBJ2-3; 11 nucleotides agree with TRBD2. V was clipped by 0 bases and J by 6 bases; unmatched bases: 6. The germline V gene encodes CDR1 SGHDT and CDR2 YYEEEE. The CDR3 spans 16 residues. The CDR3 region has the DNA TGTGCCAGCAGCTTGGGTAGCGGGAGGGCCGGGGATACGCAGTATTTT. Its translation is CASSLGSGRAGDTQYF.

The chain combines TRBV6-2 or TRBV6-3 with TRBJ2-2; 10 bases fit TRBD2. Germline trimming cut 5 bases from V and 6 bases from J; bases unmatched to any gene: 6. The V gene's germline CDR1 is MNHEY and CDR2 SVGEGT. CDR3 length: 15 amino acids. CDR3 residues: CASSLLAGAAGELFF. CDR3 nucleotides: TGTGCCAGCAGTCTGCTAGCGGGAGCGGCCGGGGAGCTGTTTTTT.

The CDR3 is CASRNQGRGNQPQHF. The CDR3 region has the DNA TGTGCCAGCCGGAACCAGGGGAGAGGGAATCAGCCCCAGCATTTT. The chain carries TRBV27 and TRBJ1-5; D may be TRBD1 (6 bases). The CDR3 has 15 amino acids. Germline V CDR1 and CDR2: MNHEY, SMNVEV (reference sequence). Between the trimmed V and J ends, which lost 8 bases and 4 bases, there was a span of 18 bases.

V is TRBV3-1 (or the pseudogene TRBV3-2) and J is TRBJ2-3; TRBD2 matches at 7 bases. The germline V gene has CDR1 LGHDT and CDR2 YNNKEL (reference sequence). V trimming: 1 base; J trimming: 2 bases; junction bases outside the gene matches: 9. CDR3 length: 17 residues. This CDR3 is CASSQVWLADHTDTQYF. Here the CDR3 DNA reads TGTGCCAGCAGCCAAGTTTGGCTAGCGGACCACACAGATACGCAGTATTTT.

The chain couples TRBV28 to TRBJ1-2, with D perhaps matching TRBD1 (5 bases). Germline V gene lookup returns CDR1 MDHEN and CDR2 SYDVKM. V was pared by 5 bases and J by 3 bases, with 13 bases between. The CDR3 contains 14 residues. The CDR3 DNA reads TGTGCCAGCAGTCCCCAGGGCCGCTACTATGGCTACACCTTC. It specifies CASSPQGRYYGYTF.

This clone was counted a single time. The chain recombines TRBV2 with TRBJ2-7, with D perhaps TRBD2 (5 bases). This CDR3 has 14 amino acids. Germline values: CDR1 SNHLY, CDR2 FYNNEI. Trimming removed 3 bases from V and 0 bases from J, with 9 bases in between. CDR3: CASSDGGSSYEQYF. In DNA form, the CDR3 reads TGTGCCAGCAGTGACGGCGGGTCCTCCTACGAGCAGTACTTC.

The chain employs TRBV6-5 and TRBJ2-7; D ambiguous. The CDR3 contains 13 residues. The V gene lost 6 bases and the J gene lost 3 bases, with 12 bases spanning the gap. Germline CDR1 is MNHEY and CDR2 is SVGAGI. The DNA of the CDR3 is TGTGCCAGCAGCCACTACCTATACTACGAGCAGTACTTC. The encoded protein is CASSHYLYYEQYF.

In regard to this clone: Other DNA sequences in the sample encode the same CDR3. The V call is TRBV3-1 (or the pseudogene TRBV3-2), the J call TRBJ1-1; TRBD1 agrees at 8 bases. After removal of 2 bases from V and 4 bases from J, the junction contained 3 bases not matched to a gene. This CDR3 has 14 amino acids. Germline CDR1 is LGHDT and CDR2 is YNNKEL (reference sequence). CDR3 sequence: CASSQRDRGTEAFF. The CDR3 DNA reads as TGTGCCAGCAGCCAACGTGACAGGGGCACTGAAGCTTTCTTT.

V and J are TRBV29-1 and TRBJ2-7; 11 nucleotides agree with TRBD2. Trimming at V came to 3 bases and at J to 3 bases, leaving 10 bases not matched to a gene. Germline CDR1 and CDR2: SQVTM and ANQGSEA. The CDR3 contains 16 residues. The CDR3 protein is CSVEGLAVNTDYEQYF. The DNA for the CDR3 is TGCAGCGTTGAGGGACTAGCGGTAAACACGGACTACGAGCAGTACTTC.

This clone was seen a single time. Other DNA sequences from this sample encode an identical CDR3 as well. This chain connects TRBV12-3 or TRBV12-4 to TRBJ1-2; D perhaps matches TRBD1 (5 bases). The germline V and J ends were trimmed by 3 bases and 5 bases, with 10 bases remaining between them. There are 13 residues in the CDR3. The CDR3 spells CASSLGQGYGYTF. The CDR3 nucleotides read TGTGCCAGCAGTTTGGGTCAGGGTTATGGCTACACCTTC.

The rearrangement joins TRBV19 to TRBJ2-7; a possible D gene is TRBD1 (5 bases). Germline CDR1 is LNHDA and CDR2 is SQIVND (reference sequence). The germline V and J ends were trimmed by 11 bases and 3 bases, with 14 bases remaining between them. The CDR3 is 12 amino acids. The CDR3 reads CASGQGFYEQYF. The CDR3, as DNA: TGTGCCTCCGGGCAGGGTTTCTACGAGCAGTACTTC.

The chain joins TRBV29-1 to TRBJ2-1, with TRBD2 matching over 10 bases. The CDR3 runs to 18 residues. The trim removed 7 bases at V and 2 bases at J, leaving 17 bases unmatched. Germline V gene lookup returns CDR1 SQVTM and CDR2 ANQGSEA. The CDR3: CSAESYRTSGIPYNEQFF. CDR3 DNA sequence: TGCAGCGCTGAGAGTTATCGGACTAGCGGAATTCCCTACAATGAGCAGTTCTTC.